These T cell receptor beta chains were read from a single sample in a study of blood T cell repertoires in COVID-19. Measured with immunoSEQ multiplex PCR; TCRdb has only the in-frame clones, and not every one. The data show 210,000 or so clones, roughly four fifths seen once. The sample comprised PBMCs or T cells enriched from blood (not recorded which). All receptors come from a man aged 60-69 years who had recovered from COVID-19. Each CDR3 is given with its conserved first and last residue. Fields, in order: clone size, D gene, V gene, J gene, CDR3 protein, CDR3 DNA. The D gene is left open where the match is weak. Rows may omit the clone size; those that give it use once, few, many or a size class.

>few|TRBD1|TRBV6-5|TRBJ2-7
CASRSTGGSSYEQYF
TGTGCCAGCAGAAGCACAGGGGGTAGCTCCTACGAGCAGTACTTC
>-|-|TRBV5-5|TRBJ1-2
CASSLSPGLEGYTF
TGTGCCAGCAGCCTTTCGCCAGGATTGGAAGGCTACACCTTC
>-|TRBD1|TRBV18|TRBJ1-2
CASSPRDRGSIEYGYTF
TGTGCCAGCTCACCCCGGGACAGGGGGAGTATAGAGTATGGCTACACCTTC
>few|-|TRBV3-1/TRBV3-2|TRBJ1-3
CASSQEQGTGNTIYF
TGTGCCAGCAGCCAAGAACAGGGAACTGGAAACACCATATATTTT
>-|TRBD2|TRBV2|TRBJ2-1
CASGTSSYNEQFF
TGTGCCAGCGGGACTAGCTCCTACAATGAGCAGTTCTTC
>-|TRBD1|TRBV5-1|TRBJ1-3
CASREGTGDGNTIYF
TGCGCCAGCAGGGAGGGGACAGGCGACGGAAACACCATATATTTT
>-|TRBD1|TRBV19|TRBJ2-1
CASKGQGWNEQFF
TGTGCCAGTAAAGGACAGGGTTGGAATGAGCAGTTCTTC
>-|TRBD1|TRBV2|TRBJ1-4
CASSPPAVRGDEKLFF
TGTGCCAGCAGCCCCCCAGCGGTCAGGGGGGATGAAAAACTGTTTTTT
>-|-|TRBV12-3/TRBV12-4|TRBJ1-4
CASSLREGEKLFF
TGTGCCAGCAGTTTAAGGGAGGGAGAAAAACTGTTTTTT
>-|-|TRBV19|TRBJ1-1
CASTRTDLNTEAFF
TGTGCCAGTACCAGGACGGACTTGAACACTGAAGCTTTCTTT
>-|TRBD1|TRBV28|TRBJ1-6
CASTLGTGYNSPLHF
TGTGCCAGCACTTTGGGGACAGGGTATAATTCACCCCTCCACTTT
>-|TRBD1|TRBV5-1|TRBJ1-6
CASSSTTGTYNSPLHF
TGCGCCAGCAGCAGCACGACAGGGACCTATAATTCACCCCTCCACTTT
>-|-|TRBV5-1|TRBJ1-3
CASSPRTDSGNTIYF
TGCGCCAGCAGCCCCCGGACAGACTCTGGAAACACCATATATTTT
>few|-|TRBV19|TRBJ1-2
CASSRSGAFAYGYTF
TGTGCCAGTAGTAGATCTGGGGCGTTCGCCTATGGCTACACCTTC
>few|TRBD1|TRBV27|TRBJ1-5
CASSPGQGPSQPQHF
TGTGCCAGCAGTCCCGGACAGGGCCCTTCTCAGCCCCAGCATTTT
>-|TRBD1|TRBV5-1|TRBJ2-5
CASSWDREGQETQYF
TGCGCCAGCAGCTGGGACAGGGAAGGTCAAGAGACCCAGTACTTC
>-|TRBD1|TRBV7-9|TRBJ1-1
CASSQTGYEAFF
TGTGCCAGCAGCCAGACAGGGTATGAAGCTTTCTTT
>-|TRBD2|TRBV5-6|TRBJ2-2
CASSLGGLAGTGELFF
TGTGCCAGCAGCTTGGGGGGACTAGCGGGGACCGGGGAGCTGTTTTTT
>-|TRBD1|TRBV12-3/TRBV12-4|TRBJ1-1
CASKPDRGEAFF
TGTGCCAGCAAGCCGGACAGGGGTGAAGCTTTCTTT
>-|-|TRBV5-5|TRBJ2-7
CASSLVAGYEQYF
TGTGCCAGCAGCTTGGTGGCAGGCTACGAGCAGTACTTC
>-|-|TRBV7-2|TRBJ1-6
CASSLAPGDSPLHF
TGTGCCAGCAGCTTAGCGCCCGGGGATTCACCCCTCCACTTT
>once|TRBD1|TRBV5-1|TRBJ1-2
CASSLETGNNYGYTF
TGCGCCAGCAGCTTGGAGACAGGGAATAACTATGGCTACACCTTC
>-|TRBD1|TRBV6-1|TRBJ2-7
CASSQAGTVSYEQYF
TGTGCCAGCAGTCAAGCCGGGACAGTCTCCTACGAGCAGTACTTC
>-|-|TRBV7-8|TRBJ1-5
CASSLVGGPSNQPQHF
TGTGCCAGCAGCTTAGTCGGGGGTCCTAGCAATCAGCCCCAGCATTTT
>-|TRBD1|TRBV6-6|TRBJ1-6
CASSPQGADNSPLHF
TGTGCCAGCAGCCCTCAGGGGGCCGATAATTCACCCCTCCACTTT
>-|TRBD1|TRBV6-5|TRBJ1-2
CASSPGTGQGRRYTF
TGTGCCAGCAGTCCCGGCACGGGACAGGGAAGGCGCTACACCTTC
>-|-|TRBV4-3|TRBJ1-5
CASSQDGAGYQPQHF
TGCGCCAGCAGCCAAGATGGGGCAGGGTACCAGCCCCAGCATTTT
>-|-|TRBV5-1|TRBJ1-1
CASSSNTEAFF
TGCGCCAGCAGTTCAAACACTGAAGCTTTCTTT
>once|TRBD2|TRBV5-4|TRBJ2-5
CASSLESSSGGETQYF
TGTGCCAGCAGCTTGGAATCTTCTAGCGGGGGTGAGACCCAGTACTTC
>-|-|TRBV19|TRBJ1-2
CATSTESNYGYTF
TGTGCCACCTCGACAGAATCGAACTATGGCTACACCTTC
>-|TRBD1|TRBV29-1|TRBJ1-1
CSVRQGAGTEAFF
TGCAGCGTCAGACAGGGGGCAGGGACTGAAGCTTTCTTT
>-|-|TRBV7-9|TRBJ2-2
CASSSVGGSNTGELFF
TGTGCCAGCAGCTCCGTGGGGGGTTCCAACACCGGGGAGCTGTTTTTT
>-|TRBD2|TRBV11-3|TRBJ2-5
CASSPLIGGGYQETQYF
TGTGCCAGCAGCCCCCTTATCGGGGGGGGGTACCAAGAGACCCAGTACTTC
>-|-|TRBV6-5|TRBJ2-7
CASSYSSYEAYEQYF
TGTGCCAGCAGTTACTCATCCTACGAGGCCTACGAGCAGTACTTC
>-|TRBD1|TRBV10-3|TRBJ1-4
CAISKDRLAGEKLFF
TGTGCCATCAGTAAGGACAGGTTGGCTGGCGAAAAACTGTTTTTT
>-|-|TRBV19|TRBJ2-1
CASDRGRSSYNEQFF
TGTGCCAGTGACCGGGGGAGGAGCTCCTACAATGAGCAGTTCTTC
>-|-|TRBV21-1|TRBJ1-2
CASSRESGQGAFYGYTF
TGTGCCAGCAGCAGAGAATCTGGACAGGGGGCCTTCTATGGCTACACCTTC
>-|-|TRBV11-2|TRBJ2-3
CASSSTYRSTDTQYF
TGTGCCAGCAGCTCAACCTATCGGAGCACAGATACGCAGTATTTT
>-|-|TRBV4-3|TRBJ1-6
CASSHRGQGGNSPLHF
TGCGCCAGCAGCCACCGCGGTCAGGGAGGCAATTCACCCCTCCACTTT
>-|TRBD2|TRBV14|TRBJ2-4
CASSQDRASGGRGAKNIQYF
TGTGCCAGCAGCCAAGACCGAGCTAGCGGGGGGAGAGGCGCAAAAAACATTCAGTACTTC
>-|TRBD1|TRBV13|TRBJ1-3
CASSSRGDKGNTIYF
TGTGCCAGCAGCTCCAGGGGGGATAAGGGAAACACCATATATTTT
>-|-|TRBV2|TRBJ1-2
CASSEFSYGYTF
TGTGCCAGCAGTGAATTCAGCTATGGCTACACCTTC
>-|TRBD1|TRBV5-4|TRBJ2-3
CASSLAGTDTDTQYF
TGTGCCAGCAGCTTGGCCGGGACAGACACAGATACGCAGTATTTT
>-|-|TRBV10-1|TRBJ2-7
CASSAERRAEQYF
TGCGCCAGCTCGGCGGAGAGGAGGGCCGAGCAGTACTTC
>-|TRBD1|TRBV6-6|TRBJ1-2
CASSQDRVGGYTF
TGTGCCAGCAGTCAAGACAGGGTGGGTGGCTACACCTTC
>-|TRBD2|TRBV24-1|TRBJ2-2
CASGGAGTGELFF
TGTGCCTCGGGAGGCGCCGGCACCGGGGAGCTGTTTTTT
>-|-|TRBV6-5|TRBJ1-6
CASSYSRMDSNSPLHF
TGTGCCAGCAGTTACTCAAGAATGGACAGTAATTCACCCCTCCACTTT
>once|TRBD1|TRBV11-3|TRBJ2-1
CASSYRQGSYNEQFF
TGTGCCAGCAGCTATAGACAGGGCTCCTACAATGAGCAGTTCTTC
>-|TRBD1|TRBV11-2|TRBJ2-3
CASSLGPGQGSDTQYF
TGTGCCAGCAGCTTAGGCCCGGGACAGGGGTCGGATACGCAGTATTTT
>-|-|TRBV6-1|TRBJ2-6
CASSGAHTGYGANVLTF
TGTGCCAGCAGTGGAGCTCACACAGGGTACGGGGCCAACGTCCTGACTTTC
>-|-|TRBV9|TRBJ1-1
CASSVQAAGGTEAFF
TGTGCCAGCAGCGTACAAGCGGCGGGAGGGACTGAAGCTTTCTTT